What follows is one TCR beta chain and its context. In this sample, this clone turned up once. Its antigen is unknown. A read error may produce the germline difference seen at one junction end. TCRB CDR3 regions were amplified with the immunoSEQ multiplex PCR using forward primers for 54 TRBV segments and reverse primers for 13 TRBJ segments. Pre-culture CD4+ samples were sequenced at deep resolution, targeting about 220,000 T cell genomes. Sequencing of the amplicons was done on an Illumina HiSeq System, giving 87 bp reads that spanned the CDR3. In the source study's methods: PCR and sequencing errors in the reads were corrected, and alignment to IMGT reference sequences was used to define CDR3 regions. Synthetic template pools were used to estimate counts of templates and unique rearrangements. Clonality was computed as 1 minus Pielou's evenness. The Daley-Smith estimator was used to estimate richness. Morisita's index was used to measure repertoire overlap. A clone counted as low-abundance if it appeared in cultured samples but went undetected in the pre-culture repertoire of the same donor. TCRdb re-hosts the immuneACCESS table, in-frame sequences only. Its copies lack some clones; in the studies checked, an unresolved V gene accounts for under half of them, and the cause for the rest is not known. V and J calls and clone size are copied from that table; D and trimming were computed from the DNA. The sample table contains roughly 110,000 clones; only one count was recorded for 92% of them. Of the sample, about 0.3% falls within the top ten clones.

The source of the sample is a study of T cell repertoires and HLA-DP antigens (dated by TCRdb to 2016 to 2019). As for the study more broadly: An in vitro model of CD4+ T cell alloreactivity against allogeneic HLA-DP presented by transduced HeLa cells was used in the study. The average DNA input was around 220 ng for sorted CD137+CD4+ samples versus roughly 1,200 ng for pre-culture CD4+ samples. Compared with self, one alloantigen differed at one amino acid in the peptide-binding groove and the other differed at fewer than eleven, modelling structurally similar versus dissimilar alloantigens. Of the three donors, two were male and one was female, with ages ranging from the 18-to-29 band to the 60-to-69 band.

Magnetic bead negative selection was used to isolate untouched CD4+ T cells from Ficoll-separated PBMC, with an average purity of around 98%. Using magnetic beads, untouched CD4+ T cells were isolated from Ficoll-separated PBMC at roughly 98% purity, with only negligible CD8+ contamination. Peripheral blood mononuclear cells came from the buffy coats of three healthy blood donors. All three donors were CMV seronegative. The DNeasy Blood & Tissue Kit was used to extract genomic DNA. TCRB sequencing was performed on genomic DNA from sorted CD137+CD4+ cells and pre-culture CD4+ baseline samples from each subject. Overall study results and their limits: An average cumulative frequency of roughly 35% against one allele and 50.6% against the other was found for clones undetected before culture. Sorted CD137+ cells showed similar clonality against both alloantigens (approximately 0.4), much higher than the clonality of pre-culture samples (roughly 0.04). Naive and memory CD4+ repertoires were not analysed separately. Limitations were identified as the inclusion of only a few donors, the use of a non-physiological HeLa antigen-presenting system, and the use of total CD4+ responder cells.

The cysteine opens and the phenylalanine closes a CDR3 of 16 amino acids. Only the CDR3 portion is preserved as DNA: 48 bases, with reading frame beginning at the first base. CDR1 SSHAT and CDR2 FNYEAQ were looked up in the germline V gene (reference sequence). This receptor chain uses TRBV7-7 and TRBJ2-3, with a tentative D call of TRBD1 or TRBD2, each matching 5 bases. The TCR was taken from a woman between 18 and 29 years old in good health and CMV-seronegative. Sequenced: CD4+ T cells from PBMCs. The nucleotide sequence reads TGTGCTAGCAGCCCCCGAATGAGGGACCTCACAGATACGCAGTATTTT. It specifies CASSPRMRDLTDTQYF.